The 20 T cell receptor beta chains below were found in one sample sequenced in a study of cytomegalovirus exposure and HLA in healthy donors (dated by TCRdb to 2017 to 2019). Library preparation employed the immunoSEQ multiplex PCR assay. The multiplex PCR relied on a mix of 60 forward primers for TCR Vbeta segments and 13 reverse primers for TCR Jbeta segments. TCRdb re-hosts the immuneACCESS table, in-frame sequences only. Its copies lack some clones; in the studies checked, an unresolved V gene accounts for under half of them, and the cause for the rest is not known. Counted in this sample were 160,000 or so clones; 60% to 85% of them appeared once. In total, the top ten clones hold more than 1.1% of the sample. Sequenced material: PBMCs. Receptors were obtained from a woman younger than 45 in good health and CMV-seronegative.

The chain joins TRBV19 to TRBJ2-4, with 9 bases identical to TRBD1. The CDR3 totals 14 residues. Germline V CDR1 and CDR2: LNHDA, SQIVND (reference sequence). V shed 9 bases and J 5 bases; nucleotides not matched to a gene: 8. The CDR3 here is CASRNRGRENIQYF. DNA for the CDR3: TGTGCCAGCAGGAACAGGGGGCGGGAAAACATTCAGTACTTC.

The genes are TRBV27 and TRBJ2-3; tentative D call: TRBD2 (5 bases). This CDR3 has 11 residues. V was trimmed by 10 bases and J by 3 bases, leaving 8 bases between them. The V gene's germline CDR1 is MNHEY and CDR2 SMNVEV (reference sequence). CDR3 sequence: CATRETDTQYF. In nucleotides, the CDR3 is TGTGCCACAAGGGAGACAGATACGCAGTATTTT.

The chain joins TRBV6-4 to TRBJ1-2; D perhaps matches TRBD1 (5 bases). V was trimmed by 3 bases and J by 8 bases, leaving 10 bases between them. The CDR3 loop spans 12 amino acids. Germline-derived CDR1 and CDR2 are MRHNA and SNTAGT. CDR3 DNA sequence: TGTGCCAGCAGTGATCTTAGGGGAGGCTACACCTTC. It translates to CASSDLRGGYTF.

The gene calls are TRBV4-1 and TRBJ2-1; TRBD1 matches at 7 bases. Germline lookup yields CDR1 MGHRA and CDR2 YSYEKL. The CDR3 contains 14 residues. V lost 5 bases, J lost 9 bases, and 10 bases stayed unmatched. CDR3 sequence reads: CASSEPDRLVEQFF. DNA of the CDR3: TGCGCCAGCAGCGAACCGGACAGGTTGGTTGAGCAGTTCTTC.

The chain uses TRBV2 and TRBJ2-7; no clear D gene. Between the trimmed V and J ends, which lost 5 bases and 2 bases, there was a span of 19 bases. The CDR3 loop spans 16 amino acids. CDR1 is SNHLY and CDR2 is FYNNEI in the germline V gene. The CDR3 protein is CASSPYPGASAYEQYF. The CDR3 region has the DNA TGTGCCAGCAGTCCGTACCCCGGCGCTAGTGCCTACGAGCAGTACTTC.

The chain recombines TRBV7-2 with TRBJ2-7, with TRBD1 matching 8 bases. CDR1 is SGHTA, CDR2 FQGNSA, per germline. V was pared by 3 bases and J by 4 bases, with 5 bases of the junction left unmatched. The CDR3 has 14 amino acids. CDR3 sequence reads: CASSFGRGRYEQYF. CDR3 DNA sequence: TGTGCCAGCAGCTTCGGCAGGGGGCGGTACGAGCAGTACTTC.

The chain has TRBV10-3 and TRBJ2-5; maybe TRBD2 (6 bases). The CDR3 totals 15 residues. Germline CDR1 is ENHRY and CDR2 is SYGVKD. Trimming removed 0 bases from V and 2 bases from J, with 10 bases in between. Written as DNA, the CDR3 is TGTGCCATCAGTGAGTCGAATGGGGGGCAAGAGACCCAGTACTTC. Its translation: CAISESNGGQETQYF.

Only a few counts were recorded for this clone. The rearrangement uses TRBV6-1 and TRBJ1-2; 8 bases fit TRBD1. The CDR3 loop spans 16 amino acids. Germline assignment: CDR1 MNHNS and CDR2 SASEGT. Germline trimming cut 0 bases from V and 2 bases from J; bases unmatched to any gene: 5. Here the CDR3 reads CASSEAWRTGNYGYTF. In DNA, the CDR3 is TGTGCCAGCAGTGAAGCGTGGAGGACAGGGAACTATGGCTACACCTTC.

The chain couples TRBV21-1 to TRBJ1-5; TRBD1, the D gene given by the table, was not confirmed from the DNA. TRBV21-1 is assigned pseudogene status. The CDR3 runs to 15 residues. CDR3 loop: CASSYPTGPNQPQHF. The CDR3, as DNA: TGTGCCAGCAGCTACCCTACAGGGCCGAATCAGCCCCAGCATTTT.

There are a few counts of this clone. The chain employs TRBV5-1 and TRBJ2-2, with D perhaps TRBD2 (6 bases). Trimming shortened V by 0 bases and J by 6 bases, and 9 bases separated the two germline ends. The germline V gene has CDR1 SGHRS and CDR2 YFSETQ. This CDR3 is built from 14 residues. CDR3 DNA: TGCGCCAGCAGCTTGGTAGGGGAGGCCGGGGAGCTGTTTTTT. Protein product: CASSLVGEAGELFF.

In its sample, this clone was seen a few times. The chain recombines TRBV7-6 with TRBJ1-5; the D is unclear. CDR1 SGHVS and CDR2 FNYEAQ come from the germline V gene. This CDR3 has 13 amino acids. V shed 1 base and J shed 5 bases, with 6 bases lying between them. CDR3 loop: CASSLDGYQPQHF. The CDR3 nucleotides are TGTGCCAGCAGCTTAGACGGGTATCAGCCCCAGCATTTT.

The chain combines TRBV5-1 with TRBJ2-2; D is unresolved. Germline assignment: CDR1 SGHRS and CDR2 YFSETQ. The CDR3 is 14 residues long. V lost 0 bases and J 7 bases, leaving 10 bases between the germline ends. The CDR3 region is CASSLDQSGGELFF. The CDR3 DNA reads as TGCGCCAGCAGCTTGGATCAGTCTGGCGGGGAGCTGTTTTTT. Based on the CDR3 plus reference TRBV5-1 and TRBJ2-2, the full variable domain is KAGVTQTPRYLIKTRGQQVTLSCSPISGHRSVSWYQQTPGQGLQFLFEYFSETQRNKGNFPGRFSGRQFSNSRSEMNVSTLELGDSALYLCASSLDQSGGELFFGEGSRLTVL.

The V call is TRBV6-6, the J call TRBJ1-5; weak D call: TRBD1 (6 bases). The germline V and J ends were trimmed by 4 bases and 3 bases, with 13 bases remaining between them. Germline CDR1 MNHNY, CDR2 SVGAGI (reference sequence). The CDR3 extends over 15 amino acids. The CDR3 here is CASSSTGTSNQPQHF. CDR3 nucleotide sequence: TGTGCCAGCAGTTCAACCGGGACATCCAATCAGCCCCAGCATTTT.

The chain links TRBV7-3 to TRBJ1-1; a weak D match, TRBD1 (5 bases). V dropped 5 bases and J dropped 4 bases, with 17 bases sitting between them. Germline V gives CDR1 SGHTA, CDR2 FQGTGA. The CDR3 runs to 15 residues. The CDR3 protein is CASSQDRSEGTEAFF. As DNA, the CDR3 is TGTGCCAGCAGCCAAGACAGATCCGAAGGCACTGAAGCTTTCTTT. Combining the CDR3 with reference TRBV7-3 and TRBJ1-1 gives the whole variable domain GAGVSQTPSNKVTEKGKYVELRCDPISGHTALYWYRQSLGQGPEFLIYFQGTGAADDSGLPNDRFFAVRPEGSVSTLKIQRTERGDSAVYLCASSQDRSEGTEAFFGQGTRLTVV.

This chain joins TRBV13 and TRBJ2-2, with 9 bases fitting TRBD2. Germline trimming cut 5 bases from V and 4 bases from J; bases unmatched to any gene: 8. The CDR3 loop spans 16 amino acids. Germline CDR1 reads PRHDT; CDR2 reads FYEKMQ (reference sequence). The CDR3 coding sequence is TGTGCCAGCAGCCGCCCGGGACTAGCTTTCACCGGGGAGCTGTTTTTT. Protein sequence: CASSRPGLAFTGELFF.

The chain is built from TRBV7-3 and TRBJ2-5; D might be TRBD1 (6 bases). The ends were cut back, 0 bases at V and 1 base at J, with 6 bases in the middle. CDR1 is SGHTA and CDR2 is FQGTGA in the germline V gene. This CDR3 contains 14 residues. The CDR3 coding sequence is TGTGCCAGCAGCTTAACGGGGGCCCAAGAGACCCAGTACTTC. Residues: CASSLTGAQETQYF.

For this clone: Other DNA sequences from this sample encode an identical CDR3 as well. This chain links TRBV7-8 with TRBJ2-7, with D perhaps matching TRBD1 (5 bases). Germline lookup yields CDR1 SGHVS and CDR2 FQNEAQ. The CDR3 loop spans 13 amino acids. V was cut by 7 bases and J by 4 bases, with 14 bases left in between. The CDR3 loop reads CASKQKQAYEQYF. CDR3 coding DNA: TGTGCCAGCAAGCAAAAACAGGCATACGAGCAGTACTTC.

This chain connects TRBV18 to TRBJ1-3; D not resolved. CDR1 is KGHSH and CDR2 is LQKENI in the germline V gene. This CDR3 has 15 amino acids. Between the trimmed V and J ends, which lost 3 bases and 4 bases, there was a span of 13 bases. The CDR3 loop is CASSPEAAGGNTIYF. The CDR3 nucleotides are TGTGCCAGCTCACCCGAGGCAGCCGGGGGAAACACCATATATTTT.

This chain joins TRBV7-2 and TRBJ2-3, with TRBD2 identical over 9 bases. Trimming took 5 bases from V and 6 from J; bases not matched to a gene: 6. The CDR3 is 14 amino acids. CDR1 and CDR2 (germline): SGHTA, FQGNSA. The CDR3 DNA is TGTGCCAGCAGCCCGGGACTAGCACAGGATACGCAGTATTTT. It codes for CASSPGLAQDTQYF.

The rearrangement links TRBV27 to TRBJ2-1, with 8 bases aligning to TRBD2. J gave up 4 bases and V 4 bases, and 6 bases lay outside the gene matches. This CDR3 region has 15 residues. The germline gives CDR1 MNHEY, CDR2 SMNVEV (reference sequence). CDR3 loop: CASSSAGVFYNEQFF. The CDR3 DNA sequence: TGTGCCAGCAGTTCAGCGGGGGTGTTTTACAATGAGCAGTTCTTC.